This TCR beta chain derives from a study of T cells in Graves' hyperthyroidism and ophthalmopathy. Overall study context: Pretreatment peripheral blood was obtained at initial diagnosis. Study outcomes and limitations: It was a median roughly 6.5 months before onset that the model predicted ophthalmopathy. A 13 V-J signature model discriminated ophthalmopathy versus stable hyperthyroidism. Most clonotypes expanded in thyroid above 0.001 were likewise present in blood.

The sample holds a few counts of this clonotype. Its antigen is undetermined. Authors of the study amplified TCR beta CDR3 regions from RNA transcripts. The HTBI primer set served for first-round RT-PCR of the TCR CDR3. A single record per CDR3 protein comes from TCRdb applying MiXCR to the multiplex PCR reads. The data contain hundreds of thousands of distinct CDR3 sequences, 20% to 25% of them singletons. CDR3 length: 15 residues. V lost 6 bases and J lost 0; bases outside the gene matches: 6. CDR1 LNHDA and CDR2 SQIVND come from the germline V gene (reference sequence). This sequence joins TRBV19 and TRBJ1-1; 8 positions agree with TRBD1. This sequence originates from a woman in her seventies with Graves' ophthalmopathy. Sequencing used blood. The chain's CDR3 is CASRRTGTMNTEAFF. DNA for the CDR3: TGTGCCAGTAGACGGACAGGGACTATGAACACTGAAGCTTTCTTT.